These 29 T cell receptor beta chains were sequenced from one sample in a study of blood T cell repertoires in COVID-19. TCRdb's table, derived via immunoSEQ multiplex PCR, lists solely in-frame clones and lacks some. The sample carries 240,000 or so clones, 82% recorded once. The sequenced sample was peripheral blood. The source of these receptors is a woman aged 18-30 years with acute or convalescent COVID-19.

This clone was recorded once. The V and J genes are TRBV29-1 and TRBJ1-4, with 8 bases fitting TRBD1. V was clipped by 8 bases and J by 7 bases; unmatched bases: 6. The germline V gene encodes CDR1 SQVTM and CDR2 ANQGSEA. The CDR3 consists of 12 residues. The chain's CDR3 is CSTRDRSEKLFF. The CDR3 coding sequence is TGCAGCACCCGGGACAGGTCTGAAAAACTGTTTTTT.

The V gene is TRBV10-3, the J gene TRBJ2-1; 7 nucleotides match TRBD2. CDR3 length: 14 amino acids. The V segment lost 10 bases and the J segment 6 bases; nucleotides outside the gene matches: 12. Germline CDR1 and CDR2: ENHRY and SYGVKD. CDR3 in amino acids: CATRRGSGGNEQFF. CDR3 nucleotides: TGTGCCACCCGGCGGGGGTCGGGGGGCAATGAGCAGTTCTTC.

This clone was counted once. V usage is TRBV10-3 and J usage is TRBJ2-7; D is undetermined. The CDR3 runs to 13 residues. Germline V lookup: CDR1 ENHRY, CDR2 SYGVKD. Deletions cut 4 bases from V and 0 bases from J, with 7 bases between. The CDR3: CAISVADSYEQYF. CDR3 DNA: TGTGCCATCAGTGTGGCTGACTCCTACGAGCAGTACTTC.

This chain links TRBV6-6 with TRBJ2-1; 7 positions agree with TRBD1. CDR3 length equals 17 residues. V was clipped by 5 bases and J by 0 bases; unmatched bases: 10. The germline V gene has CDR1 MNHNY and CDR2 SVGAGI (reference sequence). CDR3 nucleotides: TGTGCCAGCAGTCCCCGACAGGGTACTATCTCCTACAATGAGCAGTTCTTC. Translation gives CASSPRQGTISYNEQFF.

The chain carries TRBV3-1 (or the pseudogene TRBV3-2) and TRBJ2-7; D is unclear. The CDR3 is 15 residues long. V was pared by 4 bases and J by 0 bases, with 13 bases between. Per germline, CDR1 LGHDT and CDR2 YNNKEL (reference sequence). CDR3 DNA: TGTGCCAGCAGCCTTGAGGTCGTAAGCTCCTACGAGCAGTACTTC. Amino acid sequence: CASSLEVVSSYEQYF.

A single count supports this clone. The chain has TRBV27 and TRBJ2-3; possible D gene TRBD1, 6 bases. Germline lookup yields CDR1 MNHEY and CDR2 SMNVEV (reference sequence). V lost 9 bases, J lost 1 base, and 14 bases lay in between. This CDR3 contains 14 residues. This chain's CDR3 is CASNRDIRTDTQYF. CDR3 nucleotides: TGTGCCAGTAACCGGGACATACGCACAGATACGCAGTATTTT.

The chain links TRBV7-2 to TRBJ2-7; the match to TRBD2 covers 14 bases. Germline CDR1 is SGHTA and CDR2 is FQGNSA. The ends lost 5 bases at V and 8 bases at J; junction bases unmatched: 14. The CDR3 runs to 17 residues. This CDR3 reads CASSRRAPGLAGVQQYF. The CDR3 DNA reads TGTGCCAGCAGCCGCAGGGCCCCGGGACTAGCGGGAGTGCAGCAGTACTTC.

The chain links TRBV10-2 to TRBJ2-5, with D maybe TRBD2 (7 bases). The V end was cut by 8 bases, the J end by 4 bases, with 23 bases between. The length of the CDR3 is 16 residues. From germline, CDR1 is WSHSY and CDR2 SAAADI. CDR3 sequence: CASSIQRGAGGETQYF. The CDR3 DNA sequence: TGCGCCAGCTCAATACAACGGGGGGCCGGAGGAGAGACCCAGTACTTC.

The table lists this clone with a few counts. The chain uses TRBV5-1 and TRBJ2-1, with 10 positions matching TRBD2. Germline lookup yields CDR1 SGHRS and CDR2 YFSETQ. Losses at the gene ends were 4 bases for V and 8 bases for J; bases not matched to a gene: 6. The CDR3 extends over 14 amino acids. Here the CDR3 reads CASSPAGGPDEQFF. The CDR3 DNA follows: TGCGCCAGCAGCCCAGCGGGAGGGCCAGATGAGCAGTTCTTC.

V is TRBV29-1 and J is TRBJ2-5, with D possibly being TRBD2 (6 bases). V lost 6 bases to trimming and J lost 2 bases, with 16 bases between them. This CDR3 is built from 14 residues. Germline V lookup: CDR1 SQVTM, CDR2 ANQGSEA. Here the CDR3 reads CSVEGRGPQETQYF. DNA for the CDR3: TGCAGCGTCGAGGGGCGGGGCCCACAAGAGACCCAGTACTTC.

CDR3 coding DNA: TGTGCCAGTAGTGATAGATCCTACGAGCAGTACTTC. Translated: CASSDRSYEQYF. The chain joins TRBV19 to TRBJ2-7; D unclear. The germline V gene has CDR1 LNHDA and CDR2 SQIVND (reference sequence). This CDR3 comprises 12 residues. Trimming shortened V by 5 bases and J by 1 base, and 6 bases separated the two germline ends. The full variable domain, completed using reference TRBV19 and TRBJ2-7, is DGGITQSPKYLFRKEGQNVTLSCEQNLNHDAMYWYRQDPGQGLRLIYYSQIVNDFQKGDIAEGYSVSREKKESFPLTVTSAQKNPTAFYLCASSDRSYEQYFGPGTRLTVT.

The rearrangement links TRBV29-1 to TRBJ2-7; TRBD2 agrees at 9 bases. Germline-derived CDR1 and CDR2 are SQVTM and ANQGSEA. V gave up 1 base and J gave up 4 bases; unmatched junction bases: 8. The CDR3 spans 15 residues. Here the CDR3 reads CSVEVRLAADYEQYF. CDR3 nucleotide sequence: TGCAGCGTTGAAGTCAGACTAGCGGCTGATTACGAGCAGTACTTC.

V gene TRBV7-3 combines with J gene TRBJ2-3; no clear D. The CDR3 has 15 residues. Germline assignment: CDR1 SGHTA and CDR2 FQGTGA. The V and J ends lost 5 bases and 1 base respectively, with 13 bases between them. CDR3 region: CASSHSGVGTDTQYF. The CDR3 DNA sequence: TGTGCCAGCAGCCATAGTGGAGTGGGCACAGATACGCAGTATTTT. Using reference TRBV7-3 and TRBJ2-3 for the parts outside the CDR3, the full variable domain is GAGVSQTPSNKVTEKGKYVELRCDPISGHTALYWYRQSLGQGPEFLIYFQGTGAADDSGLPNDRFFAVRPEGSVSTLKIQRTERGDSAVYLCASSHSGVGTDTQYFGPGTRLTVL.

This chain links TRBV29-1 with TRBJ2-2; weak D call: TRBD1 (5 bases). V lost 4 bases to trimming and J lost 2 bases, with 5 bases between them. Germline V gene sequence: CDR1 SQVTM, CDR2 ANQGSEA. The CDR3 runs to 12 residues. CDR3 amino acids: CSVGTNTGELFF. The CDR3 DNA is TGCAGCGTTGGGACAAACACCGGGGAGCTGTTTTTT.

This chain uses TRBV7-8 with TRBJ2-1, with D tentatively TRBD2 (6 bases). Germline V lookup: CDR1 SGHVS, CDR2 FQNEAQ. V was cut by 5 bases and J by 11 bases, with 13 bases left in between. The CDR3 length is 12 residues. The CDR3 here is CASSERDSQQFF. Written as DNA, the CDR3 is TGTGCCAGCAGCGAGAGGGACTCCCAGCAGTTCTTC.

V is TRBV6-1 and J is TRBJ1-3; possibly TRBD1 for D (6 bases). The V end lost 3 bases, the J end lost 0 bases, and 12 bases lay between the germline ends. Germline CDR1 is MNHNS and CDR2 is SASEGT. CDR3 length equals 16 residues. The CDR3 sequence is CASSEDSGISGNTIYF. The CDR3 region has the DNA TGTGCCAGCAGTGAGGACAGCGGTATCTCTGGAAACACCATATATTTT.

The sample holds a few counts of this clone. The V and J genes are TRBV3-1 (or the pseudogene TRBV3-2) and TRBJ1-2, with TRBD1 identical over 7 bases. Germline loops: CDR1 LGHDT, CDR2 YNNKEL (reference sequence). Trimming removed 4 bases from V and 7 bases from J; junction bases left unmatched: 3. The CDR3 contains 12 residues. CDR3 residues: CASSPTGVGYTF. The CDR3 coding sequence is TGTGCCAGCAGCCCCACAGGGGTTGGCTACACCTTC.

The chain joins TRBV7-3 to TRBJ1-1; D unclear. The CDR3 totals 13 residues. Germline V gene data show CDR1 as SGHTA and CDR2 as FQGTGA. V dropped 4 bases and J dropped 2 bases, with 8 bases sitting between them. This CDR3 is CASSYTVNTEAFF. The CDR3 DNA is TGTGCCAGCAGCTATACAGTAAACACTGAAGCTTTCTTT. Full variable domain (rest looked up from reference TRBV7-3 and TRBJ1-1): GAGVSQTPSNKVTEKGKYVELRCDPISGHTALYWYRQSLGQGPEFLIYFQGTGAADDSGLPNDRFFAVRPEGSVSTLKIQRTERGDSAVYLCASSYTVNTEAFFGQGTRLTVV.

The chain employs TRBV7-9 and TRBJ2-1; weak D call: TRBD2 (6 bases). V was trimmed by 5 bases and J by 0 bases, leaving 11 bases between them. This CDR3 is built from 15 residues. Germline CDR1 SEHNR, CDR2 FQNEAQ (reference sequence). For the CDR3, the DNA is TGTGCCAGCAGCGAAGGACTATTCTCCTACAATGAGCAGTTCTTC. This codes for CASSEGLFSYNEQFF.

The V gene is TRBV30, the J gene TRBJ1-1; D gene ambiguous. The V and J ends lost 1 base and 11 bases respectively, with 11 bases between them. The CDR3 is made up of 11 amino acids. The germline V gene has CDR1 GTSNPN and CDR2 SVGIG (reference sequence). The CDR3 DNA follows: TGTGCCTGGAGTGATCTGGTACAGGCTTTCTTT. Translation gives CAWSDLVQAFF.

This clone was counted a single time. This sequence joins TRBV9 and TRBJ2-5; possible D gene TRBD2, 5 bases. The germline V gene encodes CDR1 SGDLS and CDR2 YYNGEE. There are 16 residues in the CDR3. Trimming took off 0 bases at V and 5 bases at J, with 17 bases between the two ends. CDR3 nucleotides: TGTGCCAGCAGCGTAGAAGTGGGAGCGTCTGGGGAGACCCAGTACTTC. This gives the protein CASSVEVGASGETQYF.

The V and J genes are TRBV14 and TRBJ2-1; 9 bases match TRBD2. V was clipped by 2 bases and J by 15 bases; unmatched bases: 17. Germline CDR1 SGHDN, CDR2 FVKESK. The CDR3 covers 16 residues. The CDR3 here is CASSQLEGGRDSRRFF. In DNA, the CDR3 is TGTGCCAGCAGCCAATTGGAAGGCGGGAGGGATTCGAGACGGTTCTTC.

The chain employs TRBV30 and TRBJ1-1, with D maybe TRBD1 (6 bases). V was pared by 8 bases and J by 5 bases, with 12 bases between. Germline CDR1 is GTSNPN and CDR2 is SVGIG (reference sequence). The CDR3 loop spans 11 amino acids. The CDR3 DNA reads TGTGCCCGTTGGGGGCAAACTGAAGCTTTCTTT. This gives the protein CARWGQTEAFF.

V gene TRBV5-1 combines with J gene TRBJ1-1, with no clear D. CDR1 and CDR2 (germline): SGHRS, YFSETQ. V was cut by 0 bases and J by 1 base, with 10 bases left in between. There are 15 residues in the CDR3. The CDR3 sequence: CASSLALTRNTEAFF. CDR3 nucleotides: TGCGCCAGCAGCTTGGCACTAACAAGGAACACTGAAGCTTTCTTT.

This clone was counted many times. The chain is built from TRBV7-2 and TRBJ1-2; D unresolved. The CDR3 has 15 amino acids. Germline CDR1 is SGHTA and CDR2 is FQGNSA. Trimming removed 3 bases from V and 6 bases from J, with 17 bases in between. Here the CDR3 reads CASSFKSSGTHGYTF. In DNA form, the CDR3 reads TGTGCCAGCAGCTTTAAATCGTCAGGCACGCATGGCTACACCTTC.

V and J are TRBV27 and TRBJ2-5; weak D call: TRBD1 (5 bases). The CDR3 has 13 amino acids. Deletions cut 5 bases from V and 3 bases from J, with 10 bases between. The germline gives CDR1 MNHEY, CDR2 SMNVEV (reference sequence). The CDR3 here is CASSDSNEETQYF. DNA of the CDR3: TGTGCCAGCAGTGACAGTAACGAAGAGACCCAGTACTTC.

J is TRBJ2-1 and V is TRBV5-1; tentative D call: TRBD1 (5 bases). V was cut by 0 bases and J by 1 base, with 8 bases left in between. From germline, CDR1 is SGHRS and CDR2 YFSETQ. The CDR3 covers 15 residues. The CDR3 reads CASSLVQASYNEQFF. CDR3 bases: TGCGCCAGCAGCTTGGTACAGGCGTCCTACAATGAGCAGTTCTTC.

The V gene is TRBV7-3, the J gene TRBJ2-7, with 7 bases that match TRBD1. The CDR3 has 15 residues. Looked up from germline, CDR1 is SGHTA and CDR2 is FQGTGA. The J segment lost 6 bases and the V segment lost 5 bases, leaving 13 bases of the junction unmatched. CDR3 nucleotides: TGTGCCAGCAGCAATACAGGGGTGGCCCAGGGCGAGCAGTACTTC. This translates into CASSNTGVAQGEQYF.

The genes are TRBV3-1 (or the pseudogene TRBV3-2) and TRBJ1-5; 12 nucleotides line up with TRBD1. The CDR3 is made up of 15 amino acids. The V and J ends lost 4 bases and 7 bases, in that order; junction bases with no gene match: 5. Germline V gives CDR1 LGHDT, CDR2 YNNKEL (reference sequence). CDR3 loop: CASSRGQGAKQPQHF. The CDR3 DNA reads as TGTGCCAGCAGCCGGGGACAGGGGGCGAAACAGCCCCAGCATTTT.